The 9 T cell receptor beta chains presented below share a single source sample, sequenced in a study of OX40 agonist ivuxolimab in advanced cancers. Some clones are missing from TCRdb's copy, which holds only in-frame ones; the method was immunoSEQ multiplex PCR. Of 40,000 to 45,000 clones in the sample, around 83% are singletons; the top ten hold 20% to 25%. The sequences come from CD4+ or CD8+ T cells sorted from blood, collected in a trial of the OX40 agonist ivuxolimab. All receptors come from an adult with an advanced solid tumor such as melanoma, head and neck, liver or kidney cancer.

This clone was detected once. The gene calls are TRBV10-1 and TRBJ2-3, with D unresolved. This CDR3 is built from 13 residues. CDR1 WNHNN and CDR2 SYGVQD come from the germline V gene (reference sequence). The V end lost 6 bases, the J end lost 6 bases, and 13 bases lay between the germline ends. The CDR3 loop reads CASRRPPGDTQYF. CDR3 DNA sequence: TGCGCCAGCAGGCGGCCCCCTGGGGATACGCAGTATTTT.

This chain connects TRBV5-6 to TRBJ2-7; D uncertain. V dropped 2 bases and J dropped 0 bases, with 9 bases sitting between them. The CDR3 runs to 14 residues. Germline V CDR1 and CDR2: SGHDT, YYEEEE. This CDR3 reads CASSFRRLSYEQYV. CDR3 in DNA: TGTGCCAGCAGCTTTAGACGGCTCTCCTACGAGCAGTACGTC.

This chain uses TRBV5-6 with TRBJ1-2; no firm D call. Germline assignment: CDR1 SGHDT and CDR2 YYEEEE. The V end was cut by 4 bases, the J end by 4 bases, with 14 bases between. The CDR3 runs to 14 residues. CDR3 amino acids: CASSPGHSGYGYTF. The CDR3, as DNA: TGTGCCAGCAGCCCTGGGCATTCGGGCTATGGCTACACCTTC.

The chain recombines TRBV4-1 with TRBJ2-7; a weak D match, TRBD2 (5 bases). V lost 0 bases and J lost 2, with 8 bases in between. Per germline, CDR1 MGHRA and CDR2 YSYEKL. The CDR3 totals 14 residues. CDR3 residues: CASSQEQTTYEQYF. For the CDR3, the DNA is TGCGCCAGCAGCCAAGAACAGACTACCTACGAGCAGTACTTC.

The chain couples TRBV7-9 to TRBJ2-1, with D possibly being TRBD2 (7 bases). V was trimmed by 4 bases and J by 6 bases, leaving 19 bases between them. This CDR3 has 16 residues. CDR1 is SEHNR, CDR2 FQNEAQ, per germline (reference sequence). CDR3 residues: CASSSNGGLQSNEQFF. CDR3 DNA: TGTGCCAGCAGCTCAAACGGGGGGCTTCAGTCCAATGAGCAGTTCTTC.

This clone showed up just once. This chain joins TRBV5-4 and TRBJ2-5; 8 nucleotides align to TRBD1. Losses at the gene ends were 6 bases for V and 4 bases for J; bases not matched to a gene: 8. Germline CDR1 is SGHNT and CDR2 is YYREEE (reference sequence). This CDR3 contains 14 residues. CDR3 DNA: TGTGCCAGCACCACTGGACAGGGCACAGAGACCCAGTACTTC. Translating gives CASTTGQGTETQYF.

The chain employs TRBV7-9 and TRBJ1-1; 9 positions agree with TRBD1. This CDR3 region has 13 residues. The germline V gene encodes CDR1 SEHNR and CDR2 FQNEAQ (reference sequence). The junction had 7 bases not matched to a gene; V was cut back by 3 bases and J by 11 bases. The CDR3 DNA follows: TGTGCCAGCAGCTTGTTAACTGGACAGGGGGCTTTCTTT. Its translation: CASSLLTGQGAFF.

V gene TRBV30 combines with J gene TRBJ2-3; TRBD1 aligns across 8 bases. The CDR3 spans 17 residues. J gave up 3 bases and V 3 bases, and 14 bases lay outside the gene matches. Germline values: CDR1 GTSNPN, CDR2 SVGIG (reference sequence). CDR3 coding DNA: TGTGCCTGGAGCCCCCCAGGACAGGGATTTTTTACAGATACGCAGTATTTT. Its translation is CAWSPPGQGFFTDTQYF.

The rearrangement joins TRBV28 to TRBJ1-6; D is undetermined. CDR3 length equals 16 residues. CDR1 is MDHEN and CDR2 is SYDVKM in the germline V gene. Deletions cut 2 bases from V and 4 bases from J, with 12 bases between. CDR3 DNA: TGTGCCAGCAGTTTACCGCAACAGAGTTATAATTCACCCCTCCACTTT. It yields the protein CASSLPQQSYNSPLHF.